These 19 T cell receptor beta chains share one sample of origin, sequenced in a study of cytomegalovirus exposure and HLA in healthy donors. Primers: 60 Vbeta forward and 13 Jbeta reverse. TCRdb's copy holds only in-frame clones and misses some; the assay was immunoSEQ multiplex PCR. The repertoire has about 110,000 clones, around three quarters of them found once; the top ten carry about 2.6%. The sequencing input was PBMCs. The receptors stem from a man aged 50 to 60 in good health and CMV-seropositive.

The V and J genes are TRBV7-2 and TRBJ2-1, with 15 positions matching TRBD2. CDR3 length equals 16 residues. V shed 4 bases and J 8 bases; nucleotides not matched to a gene: 6. CDR1 is SGHTA and CDR2 is FQGNSA in the germline V gene. The CDR3 nucleotides are TGTGCCAGCAGCTCCGGACTAGCGGGAGGGCGCGATGAGCAGTTCTTC. It is translated as CASSSGLAGGRDEQFF.

The chain carries TRBV2 and TRBJ2-2; possible D gene TRBD1, 7 bases. With 4 bases removed from V and 0 bases from J, the gap between germline ends came to 9 bases. The CDR3 runs to 15 residues. Germline V gene data show CDR1 as SNHLY and CDR2 as FYNNEI. The CDR3 DNA reads TGTGCCAGCAGTGCAGGGGGGACGAACACCGGGGAGCTGTTTTTT. Translated: CASSAGGTNTGELFF.

This chain links TRBV2 with TRBJ2-3, with 7 bases aligning to TRBD2. CDR1 is SNHLY and CDR2 is FYNNEI in the germline V gene. V trimming: 6 bases; J trimming: 3 bases; junction bases outside the gene matches: 12. The length of the CDR3 is 16 residues. Here the CDR3 reads CASRLRPSGTTDTQYF. The CDR3 DNA is TGTGCCAGCAGACTCCGACCCAGCGGGACTACAGATACGCAGTATTTT.

The genes are TRBV7-3 and TRBJ2-3, with 10 bases lining up with TRBD2. The germline gives CDR1 SGHTA, CDR2 FQGTGA. The junction had 4 bases not matched to a gene; V was cut back by 6 bases and J by 1 base. The CDR3 has 15 amino acids. The CDR3 sequence: CASRPTSGGTDTQYF. Here the CDR3 DNA reads TGTGCCAGCAGACCAACTAGCGGGGGCACAGATACGCAGTATTTT.

The chain combines TRBV19 with TRBJ1-4; 7 bases are a match to TRBD1. V lost 3 bases to trimming and J lost 5 bases; unmatched junction nucleotides: 6. This CDR3 comprises 15 residues. Looked up from germline, CDR1 is LNHDA and CDR2 is SQIVND (reference sequence). CDR3 loop: CASSIKGAENEKLFF. DNA for the CDR3: TGTGCCAGTAGTATCAAGGGGGCGGAAAATGAAAAACTGTTTTTT.

V is TRBV18 and J is TRBJ2-7; 11 bases are a match to TRBD1. The junction had 6 bases not matched to a gene; V was cut back by 6 bases and J by 5 bases. Germline V CDR1 and CDR2: KGHSH, LQKENI. The CDR3 is made up of 14 amino acids. CDR3 sequence: CASSPDRGLDEQYF. For the CDR3, the DNA is TGTGCCAGCTCTCCGGACAGGGGGCTCGACGAGCAGTACTTC. The variable domain in full, completed from reference TRBV18 and TRBJ2-7, reads NAGVMQNPRHLVRRRGQEARLRCSPMKGHSHVYWYRQLPEEGLKFMVYLQKENIIDESGMPKERFSAEFPKEGPSILRIQQVVRGDSAAYFCASSPDRGLDEQYFGPGTRLTVT.

V gene TRBV6-1 combines with J gene TRBJ2-3; 7 bases align to TRBD2. This CDR3 is built from 11 residues. CDR1 and CDR2 from the germline V gene are MNHNS and SASEGT. In DNA form, the CDR3 reads TGTGCAGCGGGGCCCACAGATACGCAGTATTTT. Amino acid sequence: CAAGPTDTQYF.

This clone was seen a few times. The chain joins TRBV7-9 to TRBJ2-7; D not resolved. Germline V lookup: CDR1 SEHNR, CDR2 FQNEAQ (reference sequence). V shed 5 bases and J shed 4 bases, with 15 bases lying between them. This CDR3 is built from 14 residues. CDR3 sequence (DNA): TGTGCCAGCAGCCCTCGCTGGGCGAAGTACGAGCAGTACTTC. It yields the protein CASSPRWAKYEQYF.

The rearrangement links TRBV15 to TRBJ1-2; the D gene is possibly TRBD1 (5 bases). V shed 0 bases and J shed 2 bases, with 10 bases lying between them. CDR1 and CDR2 (germline): LNHNV, YYDKDF (reference sequence). The CDR3 extends over 15 amino acids. CDR3 region: CATSRDWAGNYGYTF. CDR3 coding DNA: TGTGCCACCAGCAGAGATTGGGCAGGGAACTATGGCTACACCTTC. The variable domain in full, completed from reference TRBV15 and TRBJ1-2, reads DAMVIQNPRYQVTQFGKPVTLSCSQTLNHNVMYWYQQKSSQAPKLLFHYYDKDFNNEADTPDNFQSRRPNTSFCFLDIRSPGLGDTAMYLCATSRDWAGNYGYTFGSGTRLTVV.

This chain connects TRBV30 to TRBJ1-4, with TRBD1 identical over 10 bases. CDR1 and CDR2 from the germline V gene are GTSNPN and SVGIG (reference sequence). After removal of 0 bases from V and 3 bases from J, the junction contained 4 bases not matched to a gene. The CDR3 extends over 16 amino acids. The CDR3 reads CAWSVRTGGSNEKLFF. The CDR3 nucleotides are TGTGCCTGGAGTGTACGGACAGGGGGATCTAATGAAAAACTGTTTTTT.

The chain links TRBV5-6 to TRBJ2-5, with D hard to call. Germline V gene sequence: CDR1 SGHDT, CDR2 YYEEEE. CDR3 length: 15 amino acids. Trimming took off 6 bases at V and 1 base at J, with 16 bases between the two ends. As DNA, the CDR3 is TGTGCCAGCACCCGTCGAGGCCCGGGCCAAGAGACCCAGTACTTC. The encoded protein is CASTRRGPGQETQYF.

The chain links TRBV29-1 to TRBJ1-4; D not resolved. The V gene lost 4 bases and the J gene lost 4 bases, with 7 bases spanning the gap. CDR3 length: 12 residues. Germline CDR1 is SQVTM and CDR2 is ANQGSEA. Written as DNA, the CDR3 is TGCAGCGTTGCGCGGAGTAATGAAAAACTGTTTTTT. Amino acids: CSVARSNEKLFF.

The genes are TRBV30 and TRBJ1-2; 10 nucleotides match TRBD1. Germline V gene lookup returns CDR1 GTSNPN and CDR2 SVGIG (reference sequence). The CDR3 has 15 amino acids. V lost 3 bases, J lost 2 bases, and 6 bases stayed unmatched. This CDR3 reads CAWRATGQGNYGYTF. The CDR3 nucleotides are TGTGCCTGGAGGGCGACGGGACAGGGGAACTATGGCTACACCTTC.

This clone was recorded a few times. V usage is TRBV7-2 and J usage is TRBJ1-1; TRBD1 agrees at 7 bases. Germline loops: CDR1 SGHTA, CDR2 FQGNSA. The junction had 6 bases not matched to a gene; V was cut back by 1 base and J by 1 base. The CDR3 is 16 residues long. CDR3 sequence (DNA): TGTGCCAGCAGCTTAGTCGGCGGACAGGCGAACACTGAAGCTTTCTTT. This gives the protein CASSLVGGQANTEAFF.

The chain couples TRBV5-1 to TRBJ1-6; tentatively, D is TRBD1 (5 bases). This CDR3 region has 14 residues. Deletions cut 5 bases from V and 8 bases from J, with 14 bases between. The V gene's germline CDR1 is SGHRS and CDR2 YFSETQ. CDR3 in DNA: TGCGCCAGCAGACTGGGGGGGTCGGATTCACCCCTCCACTTT. This translates into CASRLGGSDSPLHF.

The J gene is TRBJ2-1, the V gene TRBV2, with TRBD1 matching over 9 bases. CDR1 is SNHLY and CDR2 is FYNNEI in the germline V gene. V shed 4 bases and J 5 bases; nucleotides not matched to a gene: 12. There are 17 residues in the CDR3. For the CDR3, the DNA is TGTGCCAGCAGTGGCTCATCCGGGACAGGGTCCAACAATGAGCAGTTCTTC. This gives the protein CASSGSSGTGSNNEQFF.

The chain is built from TRBV6-4 and TRBJ2-3; a weak D match, TRBD1 (5 bases). V shed 8 bases and J shed 0 bases, with 9 bases lying between them. The length of the CDR3 is 13 residues. Germline V gene lookup returns CDR1 MRHNA and CDR2 SNTAGT. The CDR3 loop reads CASRQSSTDTQYF. The CDR3 region has the DNA TGTGCCAGCCGACAGTCTAGCACAGATACGCAGTATTTT.

The V and J genes are TRBV4-1 and TRBJ1-6, with D possibly being TRBD1 (5 bases). Trimming took off 8 bases at V and 5 bases at J, with 19 bases between the two ends. The germline V gene has CDR1 MGHRA and CDR2 YSYEKL. The CDR3 runs 16 residues. The DNA for the CDR3 is TGCGCCAGCTCGCCCCAGGGACTTCTAAATAATTCACCCCTCCACTTT. This codes for CASSPQGLLNNSPLHF.

The chain carries TRBV14 and TRBJ2-4, with TRBD2 matching 13 bases. Germline assignment: CDR1 SGHDN and CDR2 FVKESK. V was pared by 1 base and J by 0 bases, with 9 bases of the junction left unmatched. The CDR3 loop spans 20 amino acids. CDR3 loop: CASSQGAGTSGILAKNIQYF. The CDR3 DNA reads TGTGCCAGCAGCCAAGGCGCCGGGACTAGCGGGATACTAGCCAAAAACATTCAGTACTTC.